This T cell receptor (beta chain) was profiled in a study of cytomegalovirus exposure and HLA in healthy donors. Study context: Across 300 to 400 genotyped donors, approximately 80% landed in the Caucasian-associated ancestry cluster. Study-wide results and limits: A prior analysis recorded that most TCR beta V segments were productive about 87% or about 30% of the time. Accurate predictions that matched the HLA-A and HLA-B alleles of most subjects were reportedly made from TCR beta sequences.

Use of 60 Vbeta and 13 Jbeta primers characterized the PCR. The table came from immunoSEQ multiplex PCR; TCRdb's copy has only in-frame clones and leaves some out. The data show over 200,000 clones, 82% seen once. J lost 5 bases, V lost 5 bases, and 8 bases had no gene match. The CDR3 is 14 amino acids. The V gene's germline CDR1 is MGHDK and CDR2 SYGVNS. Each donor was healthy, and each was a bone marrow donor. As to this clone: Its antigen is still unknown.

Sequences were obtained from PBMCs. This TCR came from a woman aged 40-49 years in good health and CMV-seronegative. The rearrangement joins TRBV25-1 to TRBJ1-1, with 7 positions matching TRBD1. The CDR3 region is CASSRKTQGTEAFF. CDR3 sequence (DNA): TGTGCCAGCAGTCGAAAAACACAGGGGACTGAAGCTTTCTTT.